The 10 T cell receptor beta chains reported below all come from one sample, sequenced in a study of T cells in Graves' hyperthyroidism and ophthalmopathy. Amplified regions were TCR beta CDR3 sequences from RNA transcripts. The study used the HTBI primer set for a first-round RT-PCR of the TCR CDR3. TCRdb re-called the multiplex PCR reads with MiXCR, one entry per CDR3 protein. This table holds about half a million distinct CDR3 sequences, roughly 16% found once. The sequenced sample consisted of blood. Every receptor here comes from a woman in her thirties with Graves' ophthalmopathy.

Concerning this clonotype itself: An end of the junction does not agree with germline; a read error may underlie this. The chain links TRBV7-6 to TRBJ2-7, with 7 bases aligning to TRBD1. Germline CDR1 reads SGHVS; CDR2 reads FNYEAQ. The CDR3 has 10 amino acids. This chain's CDR3 is CASSSTGQLF. The DNA of the CDR3 is TGTGCCAGCAGCTCAACGGGACAGCTATTC.

The sample holds many counts of this clonotype. The V gene is TRBV18, the J gene TRBJ2-7; D perhaps matches TRBD1 (6 bases). V was cut by 0 bases and J by 1 base, with 7 bases left in between. The CDR3 totals 14 residues. From germline, CDR1 is KGHSH and CDR2 LQKENI. CDR3 sequence (DNA): TGTGCCAGCTCACCACCGGGACATTCCTACGAGCAGTACTTC. Its protein is CASSPPGHSYEQYF.

This clonotype was counted ten times or more. This sequence joins TRBV2 and TRBJ2-7; D unclear. This CDR3 has 13 residues. Trimming took off 7 bases at V and 3 bases at J, with 13 bases between the two ends. In germline, CDR1 is SNHLY, CDR2 FYNNEI. The CDR3: CASTAHSGYEQYF. The CDR3 region has the DNA TGTGCCAGCACCGCCCACTCCGGCTACGAGCAGTACTTC.

This clonotype has at least ten counts. The rearrangement links TRBV28 to TRBJ2-7, with 7 bases identical to TRBD1. The germline gives CDR1 MDHEN, CDR2 SYDVKM. The J segment lost 4 bases and the V segment lost 5 bases, leaving 5 bases of the junction unmatched. This CDR3 is 13 amino acids long. The CDR3 DNA reads TGTGCCAGCAGTCCGGGGACAGTTTACGAGCAGTACTTC. Protein sequence: CASSPGTVYEQYF. Combining the CDR3 with reference TRBV28 and TRBJ2-7 gives the whole variable domain DVKVTQSSRYLVKRTGEKVFLECVQDMDHENMFWYRQDPGLGLRLIYFSYDVKMKEKGDIPEGYSVSREKKERFSLILESASTNQTSMYLCASSPGTVYEQYFGPGTRLTVT.

This clonotype has just a few counts. This chain links TRBV30 with TRBJ1-6, with D perhaps TRBD1 (5 bases). Trimming removed 3 bases at V and 5 bases at J, with 8 bases between. This CDR3 comprises 13 residues. In germline, CDR1 is GTSNPN, CDR2 SVGIG (reference sequence). CDR3 region: CAWSFRDNSPLHF. The DNA of the CDR3 is TGTGCCTGGAGCTTCAGGGATAATTCACCCCTCCACTTT.

There are many counts of this clonotype. The rearrangement uses TRBV15 and TRBJ2-1, with a possible D match to TRBD2 (6 bases). V was shortened by 5 bases and J by 1 base, with 15 bases between the two germline ends. This CDR3 region has 16 residues. CDR1 is LNHNV and CDR2 is YYDKDF in the germline V gene (reference sequence). CDR3 DNA: TGTGCCACCAGCCGGGAAGCGGAGGGGTCCTACAATGAGCAGTTCTTC. Translation: CATSREAEGSYNEQFF.

At least ten counts were recorded for this clonotype. The gene calls are TRBV11-2 and TRBJ2-2; D may match TRBD1 or TRBD2 (6 bases each). The V gene lost 3 bases and the J gene lost 7 bases, with 21 bases spanning the gap. Germline CDR1 reads SGHAT; CDR2 reads FQNNGV. This CDR3 is built from 17 residues. The CDR3 nucleotides are TGTGCCAGCAGCTTGGACTGGGGGGTGGGGACACGCGGGGAGCTGTTTTTT. Translating gives CASSLDWGVGTRGELFF.

The genes are TRBV19 and TRBJ2-1, with D possibly being TRBD2 (6 bases). The CDR3 spans 16 residues. The germline gives CDR1 LNHDA, CDR2 SQIVND (reference sequence). V was cut by 5 bases and J by 0 bases, with 14 bases left in between. CDR3 DNA: TGTGCCAGTAGTTGGGACTTCCCGAGCTCCTACAATGAGCAGTTCTTC. Residues: CASSWDFPSSYNEQFF.

This clonotype was recorded at least ten times. The chain carries TRBV29-1 and TRBJ2-1; 11 nucleotides agree with TRBD2. The CDR3 totals 16 residues. Germline V CDR1 and CDR2: SQVTM, ANQGSEA. The junction had 5 bases not matched to a gene; V was cut back by 4 bases and J by 0 bases. CDR3 DNA sequence: TGCAGCGTTGCGGGACTAGCGGATAGCTCCTACAATGAGCAGTTCTTC. Its protein product is CSVAGLADSSYNEQFF.

This chain uses TRBV9 with TRBJ2-7; TRBD1 aligns across 7 bases. V was pared by 2 bases and J by 2 bases, with 10 bases of the junction left unmatched. CDR3 length: 16 residues. CDR1 SGDLS and CDR2 YYNGEE come from the germline V gene. CDR3 DNA sequence: TGTGCCAGCAGCGTCGAAGGGACAGATATCACCTACGAGCAGTACTTC. Protein product: CASSVEGTDITYEQYF.